This T cell receptor (beta chain) was identified during a study of T cells after yellow fever vaccination. Study findings and constraints: Among primary-vaccination clones, most reappeared after the booster, at around 97% for CD4 and under 90% for CD8.

TCRdb re-derived calls from the 5' RACE reads in MiXCR, one entry per CDR3 protein. The profile shows 450,000 to 550,000 distinct CDR3 sequences, 15% to 20% of them singletons. This CDR3 has 15 residues. Germline lookup yields CDR1 DFQATT and CDR2 SNEGSKA (reference sequence). Trimming removed 1 base from V and 4 bases from J, with 13 bases in between. On this clonotype: What it recognizes is unknown.

The source was PBMCs, collected 15 days after the yellow fever booster vaccination. The chain recombines TRBV20-1 with TRBJ2-2, with a tentative D call TRBD2 (6 bases). The sequence came from a man aged 25 to 40 who received the YFV17D yellow fever vaccine. CDR3 residues: CSARAMGTPTGELFF. The CDR3 DNA reads as TGCAGTGCTAGAGCCATGGGGACTCCCACCGGGGAGCTGTTTTTT.